Sequencing of this TCR beta chain was carried out in a study of response to subunit inactivated influenza vaccine. Study-wide results and limits: Few new T cells, the authors suggested, are recruited by each seasonal influenza vaccination.

This CDR3 comprises 15 residues. Germline V gene sequence: CDR1 ENHRY, CDR2 SYGVKD. Deletions cut 0 bases from V and 10 bases from J, with 18 bases between. Using its own MiXCR run on the RT-PCR reads, TCRdb lists one record per CDR3 protein. In the table there are fewer than 600,000 distinct CDR3 sequences, roughly 7.6% of which are singletons. This clonotype has more than one count but fewer than ten. No antigen is known for it. Sequences were derived from PBMCs from blood, sampled roughly 24 months after vaccination. The chain links TRBV10-3 to TRBJ1-2, with D possibly being TRBD1 (5 bases). The TCR sequence derives from a man between 45 and 75 years old who received an inactivated influenza vaccine. CDR3 protein: CAISESKAGGDLYTF. The CDR3, as DNA: TGTGCCATCAGTGAGTCAAAGGCAGGAGGGGACCTCTACACCTTC.